This T cell receptor beta chain was captured by sequencing in a study of OX40 agonist ivuxolimab in advanced cancers. Study summary: Patients in the trial were receiving intravenous ivuxolimab every 2 weeks, at doses of 0.01 to 10 mg/kg.

The CDR3 consists of 15 residues. Germline V gene sequence: CDR1 LNHDA, CDR2 SQIVND (reference sequence). V dropped 8 bases and J dropped 3; count of bases not matched to a gene: 9. About this clone: Its matching antigen is unknown.

Data came from immunoSEQ multiplex PCR; TCRdb stores just in-frame clones and leaves some out. In the table there are about 53,000 clones, over 75% of which are singletons. Overall study findings and caveats: Some nonresponders also had low normalized T-cell clonal expansion.

This specimen consisted of CD4+ or CD8+ T cells sorted from blood, obtained in a trial of the OX40 agonist ivuxolimab. This receptor was obtained from an adult with an advanced solid tumor such as melanoma, head and neck, liver or kidney cancer. This chain links TRBV19 with TRBJ1-5, with TRBD1 identical over 8 bases. The CDR3 DNA is TGTGCCAGTGCATCAGGGGGCCCCTACAATCAGCCCCAGCATTTT. It codes for CASASGGPYNQPQHF.